Listed here are 8 T cell receptor beta chains from one sample, sequenced in a study of blood T cell repertoires in COVID-19. Clones were sequenced by immunoSEQ multiplex PCR, and TCRdb holds only the in-frame ones, with some missing. In the table there are fewer than 400,000 clones, just under 90% of which are singletons. The sequenced sample consisted of PBMCs or T cells enriched from blood (not recorded which). The receptor set was obtained from a woman in her 50s who had recovered from COVID-19.

V and J are TRBV7-9 and TRBJ1-1; the D gene is possibly TRBD1 (5 bases). The CDR3 contains 13 residues. Trimming removed 1 base at V and 5 bases at J, with 8 bases between. The germline CDR1 and CDR2 sequences are SEHNR and FQNEAQ (reference sequence). Here the CDR3 reads CASSLGGLTEAFF. CDR3 DNA: TGTGCCAGCAGCTTAGGGGGCTTGACTGAAGCTTTCTTT. The complete variable domain, with remaining parts taken from reference TRBV7-9 and TRBJ1-1, reads DTGVSQNPRHKITKRGQNVTFRCDPISEHNRLYWYRQTLGQGPEFLTYFQNEAQLEKSRLLSDRFSAERPKGSFSTLEIQRTEQGDSAMYLCASSLGGLTEAFFGQGTRLTVV.

This CDR3 is CASSYFFGTDTQYF. The DNA for the CDR3 is TGTGCCAGCAGTTACTTCTTTGGCACAGATACGCAGTATTTT. V and J are TRBV6-2 or TRBV6-3 and TRBJ2-3; D not certain. This CDR3 spans 14 amino acids. The V gene lost 1 base and the J gene lost 1 base, with 6 bases spanning the gap. Germline CDR1 is MNHEY and CDR2 is SVGEGT.

The J gene is TRBJ1-2, the V gene TRBV18, with no clear D. Germline CDR1 and CDR2: KGHSH and LQKENI. V lost 2 bases, J lost 4 bases, and 11 bases lay in between. CDR3 length equals 14 residues. The CDR3 region has the DNA TGTGCCAGCTCACCATTCACCGGGATCTATGGCTACACCTTC. Translation gives CASSPFTGIYGYTF.

The rearrangement uses TRBV28 and TRBJ1-1; possible D gene TRBD1, 6 bases. The CDR3 length is 14 residues. Trimming pared 5 bases from V and 3 bases from J, leaving 13 bases between. Per germline, CDR1 MDHEN and CDR2 SYDVKM. The CDR3 nucleotides read TGTGCCAGCAGTCCCGGACAGACATACACTGAAGCTTTCTTT. It is translated as CASSPGQTYTEAFF.

V usage is TRBV18 and J usage is TRBJ1-1, with unresolved D. CDR1 and CDR2 from the germline V gene are KGHSH and LQKENI. The CDR3 has 13 residues. The V end lost 3 bases, the J end lost 0 bases, and 5 bases lay between the germline ends. The CDR3 here is CASSPYVNTEAFF. DNA for the CDR3: TGTGCCAGCTCACCTTATGTGAACACTGAAGCTTTCTTT. The entire variable domain, with the rest obtained from reference TRBV18 and TRBJ1-1, is as follows: NAGVMQNPRHLVRRRGQEARLRCSPMKGHSHVYWYRQLPEEGLKFMVYLQKENIIDESGMPKERFSAEFPKEGPSILRIQQVVRGDSAAYFCASSPYVNTEAFFGQGTRLTVV.

This chain links TRBV7-8 with TRBJ2-3; D unresolved. The germline gives CDR1 SGHVS, CDR2 FQNEAQ. The CDR3 is made up of 12 amino acids. Trimming pared 3 bases from V and 6 bases from J, leaving 7 bases between. The CDR3 sequence is CASSLGYDTQYF. The CDR3 coding sequence is TGTGCCAGCAGCTTGGGCTACGATACGCAGTATTTT.

The chain is built from TRBV12-3 or TRBV12-4 and TRBJ2-7; D call uncertain. The V end was cut by 7 bases, the J end by 2 bases, with 12 bases between. The CDR3 is 13 residues long. The CDR3 sequence: CASTTRQTYEQYF. The CDR3 nucleotides are TGTGCCAGCACCACTCGACAAACCTACGAGCAGTACTTC.

The rearrangement links TRBV5-6 to TRBJ1-5, with D maybe TRBD1 (6 bases). Trimming removed 1 base at V and 4 bases at J, with 12 bases between. Germline assignment: CDR1 SGHDT and CDR2 YYEEEE. The CDR3 runs 15 residues. This CDR3 reads CASSLRSGANQPQHF. In nucleotides, the CDR3 is TGTGCCAGCAGCTTGAGGTCAGGGGCGAATCAGCCCCAGCATTTT.